One sample yielded the 29 T cell receptor beta chains listed below, sequenced in a study of shared T cell receptors in the human thymus. TCRdb keeps only in-frame clones here, not all; method: immunoSEQ multiplex PCR. The repertoire holds 600,000 or so clones, with over 75% as singletons. The sample was also linked to a second study, of human thymus T cells.

Sequencing input: thymocytes. These receptors were taken from a boy under two years old with a congenital heart defect.

The V gene is TRBV5-4, the J gene TRBJ1-4, with D possibly being TRBD1 (5 bases). This CDR3 has 14 residues. Trimming removed 1 base from V and 5 bases from J, with 9 bases in between. CDR1 and CDR2 from the germline V gene are SGHNT and YYREEE (reference sequence). The chain's CDR3 is CASSLKTENEKLFF. The CDR3 bases are TGTGCCAGCAGCTTGAAGACAGAAAATGAAAAACTGTTTTTT.

This clone appeared a single time. This sequence joins TRBV18 and TRBJ2-1, with 7 bases lining up with TRBD2. CDR3 length equals 17 residues. The trim removed 3 bases at V and 1 base at J, leaving 9 bases unmatched. Looked up from germline, CDR1 is KGHSH and CDR2 is LQKENI. This CDR3 is CASSPNIPLASYNEQFF. DNA of the CDR3: TGTGCCAGCTCACCCAATATTCCACTAGCGTCCTACAATGAGCAGTTCTTC.

This sequence joins TRBV28 and TRBJ1-3, with 10 nucleotides matching TRBD1. Germline assignment: CDR1 MDHEN and CDR2 SYDVKM. V dropped 7 bases and J dropped 3; count of bases not matched to a gene: 15. The CDR3 spans 18 residues. CDR3 region: CASTPAGQGRQVGNTIYF. The CDR3 DNA is TGTGCCAGCACCCCGGCGGGACAGGGGCGCCAGGTTGGAAACACCATATATTTT. Full variable domain (outside the CDR3, taken from reference TRBV28 and TRBJ1-3): DVKVTQSSRYLVKRTGEKVFLECVQDMDHENMFWYRQDPGLGLRLIYFSYDVKMKEKGDIPEGYSVSREKKERFSLILESASTNQTSMYLCASTPAGQGRQVGNTIYFGEGSWLTVV.

The CDR3 is CASSHPRGKMTEAFF. CDR3 DNA sequence: TGTGCCAGCAGTCACCCCCGGGGGAAAATGACTGAAGCTTTCTTT. This chain uses TRBV28 with TRBJ1-1; D perhaps matches TRBD1 (5 bases). Germline V gene data show CDR1 as MDHEN and CDR2 as SYDVKM. CDR3 length: 15 residues. Trimming pared 5 bases from V and 5 bases from J, leaving 18 bases between.

The V and J genes are TRBV29-1 and TRBJ1-5, with 8 bases that match TRBD1. Germline trimming cut 3 bases from V and 3 bases from J; bases unmatched to any gene: 4. The germline V gene has CDR1 SQVTM and CDR2 ANQGSEA. The CDR3 totals 14 residues. This CDR3 is CSVEDRANNQPQHF. In DNA form, the CDR3 reads TGCAGCGTTGAGGACAGGGCGAACAATCAGCCCCAGCATTTT.

This chain uses TRBV25-1 with TRBJ2-3; 7 bases match TRBD2. The V segment lost 3 bases and the J segment 6 bases; nucleotides outside the gene matches: 15. Germline V gives CDR1 MGHDK, CDR2 SYGVNS. The CDR3 has 17 amino acids. CDR3 region: CASSEEPSAGDEDTQYF. CDR3 sequence (DNA): TGTGCCAGCAGTGAGGAACCCTCGGCGGGAGATGAGGATACGCAGTATTTT.

The gene calls are TRBV4-1 and TRBJ2-1, with 8 bases aligning to TRBD2. Looked up from germline, CDR1 is MGHRA and CDR2 is YSYEKL. The CDR3 consists of 18 residues. The ends lost 0 bases at V and 2 bases at J; junction bases unmatched: 9. For the CDR3, the DNA is TGCGCCAGCAGCCAAGATTCTGACGGGAGGGTTACCTACAATGAGCAGTTCTTC. Its protein is CASSQDSDGRVTYNEQFF.

This chain links TRBV6-1 with TRBJ1-5; TRBD1 matches at 7 bases. Germline lookup yields CDR1 MNHNS and CDR2 SASEGT. After removal of 4 bases from V and 7 bases from J, the junction contained 10 bases not matched to a gene. This CDR3 comprises 15 residues. CDR3 DNA: TGTGCCAGCAGTGCTACAGGGGATTCGGGCCAGCCCCAGCATTTT. Amino acids: CASSATGDSGQPQHF.

The V call is TRBV6-5, the J call TRBJ1-2, with no clear D. With 2 bases removed from V and 4 bases from J, the gap between germline ends came to 8 bases. The CDR3 spans 13 residues. Germline CDR1 MNHEY, CDR2 SVGAGI. CDR3 DNA: TGTGCCAGCAGTTACATAGGGAGCTATGGCTACACCTTC. It yields the protein CASSYIGSYGYTF.

The chain has TRBV6-1 and TRBJ2-3, with TRBD2 matching over 11 bases. CDR1 MNHNS and CDR2 SASEGT come from the germline V gene. V shed 2 bases and J 7 bases; nucleotides not matched to a gene: 8. The CDR3 runs to 16 residues. CDR3 DNA sequence: TGTGCCAGCAGTGAAAATAGCGGGGGGGCGGTTAATACGCAGTATTTT. It encodes CASSENSGGAVNTQYF.

This clone was seen a few times. CDR3 region: CASSNRTLGKNIQYF. Written as DNA, the CDR3 is TGTGCCAGCAGTAACAGGACCTTGGGCAAAAACATTCAGTACTTC. This sequence joins TRBV27 and TRBJ2-4; possible D gene TRBD1, 5 bases. This CDR3 is built from 15 residues. V was trimmed by 5 bases and J by 3 bases, leaving 14 bases between them. Germline V gene data show CDR1 as MNHEY and CDR2 as SMNVEV (reference sequence).

The rearrangement joins TRBV27 to TRBJ1-6; 10 bases fit TRBD1. The CDR3 extends over 17 amino acids. Trimming at V came to 5 bases and at J to 7 bases, leaving 11 bases not matched to a gene. Germline assignment: CDR1 MNHEY and CDR2 SMNVEV (reference sequence). The DNA for the CDR3 is TGTGCCAGCAGTACCCGGGACAGGGGTGTACTAAATTCACCCCTCCACTTT. It yields the protein CASSTRDRGVLNSPLHF.

The chain links TRBV5-4 to TRBJ2-7; 10 bases fit TRBD2. CDR1 and CDR2 (germline): SGHNT, YYREEE (reference sequence). The CDR3 is made up of 18 amino acids. Germline trimming cut 0 bases from V and 2 bases from J; bases unmatched to any gene: 11. As DNA, the CDR3 is TGTGCCAGCAGCTTGGGGACTAGCGGACCATTACCCGCCTACGAGCAGTACTTC. Translated, it gives CASSLGTSGPLPAYEQYF.

The chain links TRBV19 to TRBJ1-5; D ambiguous. This CDR3 is 16 amino acids long. V shed 3 bases and J shed 4 bases, with 16 bases lying between them. Germline CDR1 reads LNHDA; CDR2 reads SQIVND (reference sequence). The CDR3 nucleotides read TGTGCCAGTAGTATGATCCCCGGAAACGGGAATCAGCCCCAGCATTTT. This codes for CASSMIPGNGNQPQHF.

The J gene is TRBJ2-5, the V gene TRBV19; possibly TRBD1 for D (6 bases). V was cut by 9 bases and J by 2 bases, with 13 bases left in between. Germline CDR1 reads LNHDA; CDR2 reads SQIVND (reference sequence). The CDR3 sequence is 13 residues long. CDR3 in DNA: TGTGCCAGCAAGGACAGCATTCAAGAGACCCAGTACTTC. Protein product: CASKDSIQETQYF.

The chain links TRBV7-6 to TRBJ1-6; the match to TRBD1 covers 7 bases. V was pared by 5 bases and J by 9 bases, with 1 base of the junction left unmatched. The CDR3 has 12 amino acids. Germline V lookup: CDR1 SGHVS, CDR2 FNYEAQ. The CDR3 DNA reads TGTGCCAGCAGCACAGGGGTTTCACCCCTCCACTTT. This translates into CASSTGVSPLHF.

V and J are TRBV12-5 and TRBJ1-2; D ambiguous. The CDR3 has 12 residues. The V and J ends lost 6 bases and 6 bases respectively, with 11 bases between them. CDR1 LGHNT and CDR2 FRNRAP come from the germline V gene. The chain's CDR3 is CASGPGVDGYTF. As DNA, the CDR3 is TGTGCTAGTGGCCCCGGGGTGGATGGCTACACCTTC.

The chain employs TRBV12-5 and TRBJ2-1, with 7 nucleotides matching TRBD2. In germline, CDR1 is LGHNT, CDR2 FRNRAP. Germline trimming cut 2 bases from V and 1 base from J; bases unmatched to any gene: 8. This CDR3 comprises 17 residues. The CDR3 nucleotides read TGTGCTAGTGGTTTGATTAGCGGGTCGTGTTCCTACAATGAGCAGTTCTTC. Amino acids: CASGLISGSCSYNEQFF.

The chain carries TRBV29-1 and TRBJ2-7, with 10 bases lining up with TRBD1. Looked up from germline, CDR1 is SQVTM and CDR2 is ANQGSEA. Trimming at V came to 4 bases and at J to 5 bases, leaving 5 bases not matched to a gene. The CDR3 runs to 13 residues. The chain's CDR3 is CSVGPTGGDEQYF. In nucleotides, the CDR3 is TGCAGCGTTGGACCGACAGGGGGCGACGAGCAGTACTTC.

This chain joins TRBV18 and TRBJ2-7; 7 nucleotides match TRBD1. V lost 5 bases to trimming and J lost 2 bases; unmatched junction nucleotides: 12. This CDR3 contains 16 residues. Germline CDR1 and CDR2: KGHSH and LQKENI. The CDR3 reads CASSYDANRGTYEQYF. CDR3 sequence (DNA): TGTGCCAGCTCATACGACGCGAACAGGGGTACCTACGAGCAGTACTTC.

V is TRBV2 and J is TRBJ2-5; 15 bases are shared with TRBD2. The end of the DNA is better explained by TRBJ2-7, so the J call may be wrong. CDR3 length: 18 amino acids. Germline loops: CDR1 SNHLY, CDR2 FYNNEI. The CDR3 DNA sequence: TGTGCCAGCAGAGATCCGGGACTAGCGGGGGGTCCCACCTACGAGCAGTACTTC. It translates to CASRDPGLAGGPTYEQYF.

This chain links TRBV28 with TRBJ1-3; D gene unclear. Looked up from germline, CDR1 is MDHEN and CDR2 is SYDVKM. This CDR3 contains 15 residues. Trimming shortened V by 3 bases and J by 1 base, and 10 bases separated the two germline ends. In DNA form, the CDR3 reads TGTGCCAGCAGTTTCGGGTCTTCATCTGGAAACACCATATATTTT. Translation: CASSFGSSSGNTIYF.

The chain is built from TRBV13 and TRBJ1-4; 7 bases are a match to TRBD1. This CDR3 spans 14 amino acids. V was clipped by 2 bases and J by 7 bases; unmatched bases: 4. Germline CDR1 and CDR2: PRHDT and FYEKMQ (reference sequence). CDR3 sequence (DNA): TGTGCCAGCAGCTTAAAGGACAGGCCTGAAAAACTGTTTTTT. This gives the protein CASSLKDRPEKLFF. Looking up the rest from reference TRBV13 and TRBJ1-4 gives the full variable domain: AAGVIQSPRHLIKEKRETATLKCYPIPRHDTVYWYQQGPGQDPQFLISFYEKMQSDKGSIPDRFSAQQFSDYHSELNMSSLELGDSALYFCASSLKDRPEKLFFGSGTQLSVL.

The rearrangement joins TRBV29-1 to TRBJ2-1, with TRBD2 identical over 13 bases. Germline CDR1 SQVTM, CDR2 ANQGSEA. This CDR3 region has 15 residues. J lost 9 bases, V lost 6 bases, and 11 bases had no gene match. CDR3 bases: TGCAGCGTCGCCAGGACTAGCGGGAGTAAACTTGAGCAGTTCTTC. This sequence encodes CSVARTSGSKLEQFF.

This clone was seen more than once but under ten times. The chain recombines TRBV5-1 with TRBJ1-6, with D maybe TRBD1 (6 bases). Per the germline V gene, CDR1 is SGHRS and CDR2 is YFSETQ. The CDR3 has 15 residues. With 2 bases removed from V and 8 bases from J, the gap between germline ends came to 14 bases. The CDR3: CASSLQGGGDSPLHF. In nucleotides, the CDR3 is TGCGCCAGCAGCTTACAGGGCGGGGGAGATTCACCCCTCCACTTT.

The rearrangement joins TRBV7-2 to TRBJ2-3, with D maybe TRBD1 (6 bases). V was shortened by 5 bases and J by 0 bases, with 12 bases between the two germline ends. The CDR3 length is 15 residues. Germline lookup yields CDR1 SGHTA and CDR2 FQGNSA. The DNA for the CDR3 is TGTGCCAGCAGCCCAAGGGGGAAGAGCACAGATACGCAGTATTTT. Protein: CASSPRGKSTDTQYF.

V usage is TRBV28 and J usage is TRBJ1-5; tentatively, D is TRBD1 (6 bases). Germline lookup yields CDR1 MDHEN and CDR2 SYDVKM. The ends were cut back, 3 bases at V and 2 bases at J, with 17 bases in the middle. The CDR3 is 17 amino acids. In DNA, the CDR3 is TGTGCCAGCAGTTTCCACAGGGTCGGATGGGGCAATCAGCCCCAGCATTTT. Amino acid sequence: CASSFHRVGWGNQPQHF.

This clone has just one count. The chain carries TRBV28 and TRBJ1-2; D is possibly TRBD1 (6 bases). V was clipped by 4 bases and J by 0 bases, with 18 bases between them. In germline, CDR1 is MDHEN, CDR2 SYDVKM. The CDR3 extends over 17 amino acids. This CDR3 reads CASSSGQKNPANYGYTF. The CDR3 bases are TGTGCCAGCAGTTCCGGACAGAAAAACCCTGCTAACTATGGCTACACCTTC.

V is TRBV6-5 and J is TRBJ2-1; D might be TRBD2 (6 bases). V lost 5 bases and J 4 bases, leaving 15 bases between the germline ends. This CDR3 is built from 15 residues. Germline V gene data show CDR1 as MNHEY and CDR2 as SVGAGI. The CDR3 DNA reads as TGTGCCAGCAGTCCTCCTTCGGGAGCATACAATGAGCAGTTCTTC. This codes for CASSPPSGAYNEQFF.